This T cell receptor beta chain emerged from a study of shared clonotypes between healthy human individuals. Clones were read by immunoSEQ multiplex PCR, and TCRdb kept only the in-frame ones, dropping some. The sample has about 1.1 million clones; roughly 80% are singletons. Source material: memory CD4+ T cells from PBMCs. Indicated subset: CD45RA-negative fraction. The source of this sequence is a man between 18 and 35 years old in good health. Some clones in this sample may be carry-over from other donors' samples.

CDR3 DNA sequence: TGCGCCAGCAGCCAAGTACCAGCCTCTCAAAATGGCTACACCTTC. It specifies CASSQVPASQNGYTF. The rearrangement uses TRBV4-3 and TRBJ1-2; unclear D gene. The CDR3 is 15 residues long. Germline V CDR1 and CDR2: LGHNA, YSLEER. V gave up 1 base and J gave up 6 bases, with 15 bases separating them.